This TCR beta chain was found in a study of blood T cell repertoires in COVID-19. About the study: Acute and convalescent COVID-19 samples came from the United States, Italy and Spain. Sources were T cells, B-cell-depleted T cells, or PBMCs; the material itself was cDNA or gDNA.

Clones were sequenced by immunoSEQ multiplex PCR, and TCRdb holds only the in-frame ones, with some missing. The sample yields roughly 53,000 clones, around 85% seen once. This CDR3 contains 16 residues. With 6 bases removed from V and 2 bases from J, the gap between germline ends came to 19 bases. Germline loops: CDR1 MDHEN, CDR2 SYDVKM. The chain couples TRBV28 to TRBJ2-5, with D maybe TRBD1 (6 bases). The sequenced material came from peripheral blood. The sequence was collected from a human donor in a cohort sampled during active COVID-19. CDR3 nucleotide sequence: TGTGCCAGCAGCTCCCCCCTCGGACAGCTACAAGAGACCCAGTACTTC. Translating it yields CASSSPLGQLQETQYF.